The 14 T cell receptor beta chains below all came from one sample that was sequenced in a study of shared clonotypes between healthy human individuals (dated by TCRdb to 2018 to 2020). CD8 naive samples consisted of CD45RO-negative cells that were positively selected for CCR7, yielding a CD45RA+CCR7+ population without TemRA cells. To prepare the library, the immunoSEQ multiplex PCR assay was applied. TCRdb limited this immuneACCESS table to in-frame rearrangements with V and J called. A share of clones is missing; checked studies link under half to unresolved V genes, and the rest is unexplained. The sample table records roughly 770,000 clones; around 96% of these occur just once. The ten most abundant clones make up less than 0.25% of the sample. Sequencing was performed on naive CD8+ T cells sorted from blood. In light of the paper, this sample's cell subset or site label describes: CD45RA+CCR7+. All receptors derive from a man aged 25-45 years in good health.

The V call is TRBV18, the J call TRBJ1-5; D might be TRBD1 (5 bases). Germline V CDR1 and CDR2: KGHSH, LQKENI. Trimming removed 3 bases at V and 2 bases at J, with 11 bases between. The CDR3 has 15 amino acids. The CDR3 reads CASSPPPGGNQPQHF. In DNA form, the CDR3 reads TGTGCCAGCTCACCCCCTCCGGGGGGCAATCAGCCCCAGCATTTT.

This sequence joins TRBV4-3 and TRBJ2-2; D gene unclear. Looked up from germline, CDR1 is LGHNA and CDR2 is YSLEER. V dropped 1 base and J dropped 5 bases, with 5 bases sitting between them. The CDR3 sequence is 13 residues long. The CDR3, as DNA: TGCGCCAGCAGCCAAGTACCAACCGGGGAGCTGTTTTTT. Its protein is CASSQVPTGELFF.

The rearrangement uses TRBV29-1 and TRBJ2-3; D not certain. The CDR3 contains 16 residues. In germline, CDR1 is SQVTM, CDR2 ANQGSEA. V lost 5 bases and J 3 bases, leaving 21 bases between the germline ends. This CDR3 reads CSVCLGSLVWTDTQYF. The CDR3 nucleotides are TGCAGCGTTTGTCTGGGCTCTCTTGTTTGGACAGATACGCAGTATTTT.

This chain connects TRBV30 to TRBJ2-2, with D possibly being TRBD2 (5 bases). This CDR3 is built from 12 residues. The V end was cut by 2 bases, the J end by 9 bases, with 10 bases between. Germline loops: CDR1 GTSNPN, CDR2 SVGIG (reference sequence). In nucleotides, the CDR3 is TGTGCCTGGAGTCGGGCGGGCAGGGAGCTGTTTTTT. Amino acid sequence: CAWSRAGRELFF.

The chain is built from TRBV28 and TRBJ1-1; no clear D gene. Germline-derived CDR1 and CDR2 are MDHEN and SYDVKM. V was pared by 2 bases and J by 6 bases, with 7 bases between. This CDR3 has 12 residues. The CDR3 coding sequence is TGTGCCAGCAGTTTAGCTAGGGCTGAAGCTTTCTTT. Translated: CASSLARAEAFF.

This chain uses TRBV27 with TRBJ2-3; TRBD1 aligns across 7 bases. V dropped 2 bases and J dropped 3; count of bases not matched to a gene: 14. The CDR3 runs to 18 residues. Germline lookup yields CDR1 MNHEY and CDR2 SMNVEV (reference sequence). Here the CDR3 reads CASSLIPGVTGKTDTQYF. CDR3 sequence (DNA): TGTGCCAGCAGTTTAATCCCTGGGGTGACAGGGAAGACAGATACGCAGTATTTT.

The rearrangement joins TRBV4-3 to TRBJ1-1, with unresolved D. V was pared by 3 bases and J by 4 bases, with 9 bases between. The CDR3 consists of 13 residues. Germline CDR1 LGHNA, CDR2 YSLEER. CDR3 nucleotide sequence: TGCGCCAGCAGCCAGGATACATCCACTGAAGCTTTCTTT. This encodes CASSQDTSTEAFF.

The chain is built from TRBV13 and TRBJ2-1, with D perhaps TRBD1 or TRBD2 (5 bases each). The CDR3 sequence is 12 residues long. Trimming cost V 1 base and J 8 bases, with 6 bases left between them. The V gene's germline CDR1 is PRHDT and CDR2 FYEKMQ (reference sequence). CDR3 residues: CASSLEGHEQFF. The CDR3 DNA reads as TGTGCCAGCAGCTTAGAGGGACATGAGCAGTTCTTC.

The CDR3 DNA follows: TGTGCCAGCAGCTCGCCCCAGAAGTGGAGCTATGGCTACACCTTC. As protein: CASSSPQKWSYGYTF. The J gene is TRBJ1-2, the V gene TRBV7-9; D gene uncertain. V dropped 4 bases and J dropped 4 bases, with 16 bases sitting between them. This CDR3 has 15 amino acids. The germline gives CDR1 SEHNR, CDR2 FQNEAQ (reference sequence).

This clone was detected only once. V usage is TRBV4-3 and J usage is TRBJ1-1, with D tentatively TRBD1 (5 bases). CDR1 and CDR2 from the germline V gene are LGHNA and YSLEER. V was shortened by 1 base and J by 7 bases, with 10 bases between the two germline ends. This CDR3 region has 13 residues. The chain's CDR3 is CASSQGGGGEAFF. The CDR3 nucleotides are TGCGCCAGCAGCCAAGGGGGCGGAGGTGAAGCTTTCTTT.

Comments on this clone: The same CDR3 also results from other DNA sequences found in this sample. V gene TRBV2 combines with J gene TRBJ2-7, with D perhaps assigned TRBD1 or TRBD2 (6 bases each). Germline loops: CDR1 SNHLY, CDR2 FYNNEI. The V end lost 7 bases, the J end lost 3 bases, and 10 bases lay between the germline ends. CDR3 length equals 12 residues. The CDR3 reads CASKGGIYEQYF. CDR3 DNA: TGTGCCAGCAAGGGGGGCATCTACGAGCAGTACTTC. Variable domain in full (rest from reference TRBV2 and TRBJ2-7): EPEVTQTPSHQVTQMGQEVILRCVPISNHLYFYWYRQILGQKVEFLVSFYNNEISEKSEIFDDQFSVERPDGSNFTLKIRSTKLEDSAMYFCASKGGIYEQYFGPGTRLTVT.

The genes are TRBV30 and TRBJ2-7; 7 bases are a match to TRBD2. The CDR3 totals 15 residues. The V gene's germline CDR1 is GTSNPN and CDR2 SVGIG (reference sequence). V shed 2 bases and J 2 bases; nucleotides not matched to a gene: 9. The CDR3 DNA reads TGTGCCTGGAGTTGGGGTCTAGCGGCCACCTACGAGCAGTACTTC. Translating gives CAWSWGLAATYEQYF.

This clone was seen a single time. This chain joins TRBV4-2 and TRBJ2-2, with D perhaps matching TRBD2 (6 bases). This CDR3 contains 16 residues. V dropped 4 bases and J dropped 0 bases, with 12 bases sitting between them. Germline V gene lookup returns CDR1 LGHNA and CDR2 YNFKEQ. The CDR3 sequence is CASSRGVSTNTGELFF. The CDR3 DNA reads as TGTGCCAGCAGCCGCGGGGTCAGTACGAACACCGGGGAGCTGTTTTTT.

The V and J genes are TRBV7-9 and TRBJ2-7; weak D call: TRBD2 (6 bases). V dropped 5 bases and J dropped 3 bases, with 11 bases sitting between them. This CDR3 contains 13 residues. Germline-derived CDR1 and CDR2 are SEHNR and FQNEAQ (reference sequence). The DNA of the CDR3 is TGTGCCAGCAGCCCCTTGGGGGGCTACGAGCAGTACTTC. Residues: CASSPLGGYEQYF.